Detailed here is one T cell receptor beta chain. No cognate antigen has been identified for it. One base away there is no much larger clone; base qualities are not given. The data are from a study of Ad26.COV2.S vaccination and SARS-CoV-2 variants listed by TCRdb under 2021. For the wider study: Vaccine-arm donors came from COV1001, a multicentre, randomized, double-blind, placebo-controlled phase I-IIa trial of Ad26.COV2.S in healthy adults. Dosing of Ad26.COV2.S was intramuscular, at either 5x10^10 or 1x10^11 viral particles, delivered as one shot or as two shots spaced 56 days apart. TCRbeta repertoire sequencing served as the tool for gauging how specific and how broad the SARS-CoV-2-reactive T cell receptors were following Ad26.COV2.S vaccination. A total of some 30 samples were included in the TCR-sequenced set, comprising around 20 Ad26.COV2.S vaccine recipients, 5 placebo recipients and 8 SARS-CoV-2 convalescent individuals. Participants in the trial were split at random into five groups of five each, receiving low-dose or high-dose Ad26.COV2.S once or twice, or else placebo on both occasions. Investigators remained blinded to trial group allocation during experiments and outcome assessment.

The treatment or condition label corresponds to: approximately 18 received Ad26.COV2.S at low or high dose, single or two shots; five or six received placebo; per-sample allocation not given. For vaccine and placebo recipients, repertoires were sequenced using samples collected on day 63 after the first injection. Between 29 July and 7 August 2020, Cohort 1b enrolled around 25 adults aged 18-55 years at one site in Boston, USA. Ad26.COV2.S was a replication-incompetent adenovirus type 26 vector that expressed a prefusion-stabilized SARS-CoV-2 spike protein derived from the original Wuhan strain. TCRbeta CDR3 regions were sequenced with the immunoSEQ Assay. After extraction, genomic DNA underwent amplification by bias-controlled multiplex PCR, followed by high-throughput sequencing. Concerning the study's data processing: Collapsing and filtering of sequences were performed to quantify the absolute abundance of each unique TCRbeta CDR3 region. Usable DNA was measured by amplifying reference genes present in all nucleated cells, and TCRbeta template counts were normalized to that usable DNA to estimate T cell fraction. Repertoire TCRs were annotated as SARS-CoV-2-specific by exact matching of V gene, CDR3 amino acid sequence and J gene to a known reactive TCR set. The reference SARS-CoV-2 TCR set came from MIRA and was filtered for enrichment in COVID-19-positive ImmuneCODE repertoires, removing public or cross-reactive TCRs. Using the MIRA antigens, annotated TCRs were further analysed by specific ORF or by position within an ORF. Breadth was defined as the number of annotated unique rearrangements divided by the total number of unique productive rearrangements, and depth was defined as the summed frequency of the annotated unique rearrangements. TCR breadth was compared between groups using two-sided Wilcoxon rank-sum tests. The source is immuneACCESS, and TCRdb retained only in-frame sequences with V and J called. Part of the clones is not carried over; for the studies checked, unresolved V genes explain less than half of this, and the remainder is unexplained. The DNA was the basis for D and trimming; V, J and clone size are from that table. The sample profile shows a few hundred thousand clones; approximately 87% of them were found once. Approximately 4% of the sample goes to the ten largest clones.

Overall results and qualifications from the work: Vaccine and placebo recipients had similar non-spike TCR breadth, a finding consistent with the vaccine containing only spike. Comparing responses between vaccine doses or regimens was not something the study was powered to do. Ad26.COV2.S recipients had higher spike-specific TCR breadth than placebo recipients (P = 0.0014). After vaccination, substantial breadth of spike-specific CD8+ and CD4+ T cell responses was reported. According to the authors, total T cell responses may have been underestimated by the TCR breadth and depth analyses.

Measured from the cysteine to the phenylalanine, the CDR3 is 15 residues long. Only CDR3 DNA remains: 45 bases, in frame from the first base. The germline V end is reduced by 1 base and the J end by 3 bases; junction bases left unmatched: 2. The germline V gene gives CDR1 as SGHDN and CDR2 as FVKESK. The source was peripheral blood, collected in a trial of Ad26.COV2.S vaccine versus placebo. The rearranged chain carries TRBV14 and TRBJ2-3; 9 bases in the middle match TRBD2. This TCR derives from a person between 18 and 60 years old who received the Ad26.COV2.S COVID-19 vaccine or a placebo. The CDR3 has the sequence CASSQAGLATDTQYF. The DNA sequence follows: TGTGCCAGCAGCCAAGCCGGACTAGCGACAGATACGCAGTATTTT.